The 24 T cell receptor beta chains below all came from one sample that was sequenced in a study of blood T cell repertoires in COVID-19 (dated by TCRdb to the early 2020s). Library preparation used the immunoSEQ multiplex PCR assay. TCRdb mirrors the immuneACCESS table, restricted to in-frame sequences. Some clones are absent from its copies; in checked studies, under half trace to an unresolved V gene, and the reason for the others is unknown. This sample has some 80,000 clones in its table, and roughly 78% of those were observed once. Roughly 38% of the sample comes from the top ten. Sequencing was performed on peripheral blood. Receptor source: a man in his sixties with COVID-19, enrolled during active disease.

The J gene is TRBJ2-3, the V gene TRBV6-5; TRBD1 agrees at 8 bases. Germline V gene lookup returns CDR1 MNHEY and CDR2 SVGAGI. The V segment lost 6 bases and the J segment 4 bases; nucleotides outside the gene matches: 9. There are 15 residues in the CDR3. The CDR3 sequence: CASRGTGGNSDTQYF. CDR3 nucleotides: TGTGCCAGCAGGGGAACAGGGGGTAACTCAGATACGCAGTATTTT.

The J gene is TRBJ2-5, the V gene TRBV29-1; the match to TRBD2 covers 7 bases. This CDR3 spans 13 amino acids. V shed 3 bases, J shed 4 bases, and the junction held 5 bases outside the gene matches. The germline gives CDR1 SQVTM, CDR2 ANQGSEA. CDR3 DNA sequence: TGCAGCGTTGAGCGGGGGAGGGGAGAGACCCAGTACTTC. Its translation is CSVERGRGETQYF.

This chain connects TRBV11-3 to TRBJ2-5; D possibly corresponds to TRBD1 (6 bases). CDR3 size: 15 residues. Per the germline V gene, CDR1 is SGHNT and CDR2 is YENEEA. With 5 bases removed from V and 2 bases from J, the gap between germline ends came to 15 bases. The chain's CDR3 is CASSPYRERQETQYF. CDR3 nucleotides: TGTGCCAGCAGCCCGTACAGGGAGCGGCAAGAGACCCAGTACTTC.

Only one count was recorded for this clone. The V gene is TRBV4-1, the J gene TRBJ2-7, with 9 bases aligning to TRBD1. The germline V gene encodes CDR1 MGHRA and CDR2 YSYEKL. Trimming removed 4 bases from V and 3 bases from J; junction bases left unmatched: 10. This CDR3 has 16 residues. The CDR3 sequence is CASSPISGTGIYEQYF. CDR3 nucleotides: TGCGCCAGCAGCCCGATCAGTGGGACAGGGATCTACGAGCAGTACTTC.

This chain uses TRBV15 with TRBJ2-2, with D uncertain. The CDR3 loop spans 13 amino acids. Trimming took 3 bases from V and 6 from J, leaving 8 bases between them. Germline CDR1 reads LNHNV; CDR2 reads YYDKDF (reference sequence). The CDR3 here is CATSSEVAGELFF. The CDR3 nucleotides are TGTGCCACCAGCAGTGAGGTCGCCGGGGAGCTGTTTTTT.

The V gene is TRBV30, the J gene TRBJ2-7; TRBD2 matches at 7 bases. J gave up 0 bases and V 3 bases, and 5 bases lay outside the gene matches. Germline CDR1 and CDR2: GTSNPN and SVGIG (reference sequence). This CDR3 is built from 14 residues. Here the CDR3 DNA reads TGTGCCTGGAGGCGCTGGGGGGGCTCCTACGAGCAGTACTTC. It encodes CAWRRWGGSYEQYF.

In DNA form, the CDR3 reads TGTGCCAGCACACTGAATCAAGAGACCCAGTACTTC. Translating gives CASTLNQETQYF. The chain recombines TRBV6-5 with TRBJ2-5, with unresolved D. Germline lookup yields CDR1 MNHEY and CDR2 SVGAGI. CDR3 length equals 12 residues. Deletions cut 7 bases from V and 2 bases from J, with 8 bases between.

The chain combines TRBV6-5 with TRBJ2-2; TRBD1 is a possible D gene (6 bases). Germline-derived CDR1 and CDR2 are MNHEY and SVGAGI. The V and J ends lost 5 bases and 6 bases respectively, with 16 bases between them. This CDR3 is 15 amino acids long. The chain's CDR3 is CASSLNRVRAGELFF. The CDR3 coding sequence is TGTGCCAGCAGTCTCAACAGGGTTAGGGCCGGGGAGCTGTTTTTT.

The J gene is TRBJ2-7, the V gene TRBV7-2; the D gene is possibly TRBD2 (5 bases). The CDR3 runs 16 residues. Germline V lookup: CDR1 SGHTA, CDR2 FQGNSA. Trimming stripped 1 base from V and 1 base from J, with 14 bases between. Written as DNA, the CDR3 is TGTGCCAGCAGCTTAGTTTTTTTCGGACTGTCCTACGAGCAGTACTTC. It specifies CASSLVFFGLSYEQYF.

This sequence joins TRBV5-5 and TRBJ2-2, with TRBD2 as a possible D gene (5 bases). Germline V gene data show CDR1 as SGHKS and CDR2 as YYEKEE (reference sequence). The V gene lost 2 bases and the J gene lost 1 base, with 6 bases spanning the gap. This CDR3 contains 14 residues. In nucleotides, the CDR3 is TGTGCCAGCAGCTTAGGAGGGAACACCGGGGAGCTGTTTTTT. Translating gives CASSLGGNTGELFF.

This clone was counted a few times. The chain joins TRBV5-4 to TRBJ1-1; 7 bases are shared with TRBD1. Looked up from germline, CDR1 is SGHNT and CDR2 is YYREEE (reference sequence). The junction had 10 bases not matched to a gene; V was cut back by 5 bases and J by 6 bases. The CDR3 is made up of 14 amino acids. The CDR3 here is CASRFDRVNAEAFF. CDR3 nucleotide sequence: TGTGCCAGCAGATTCGACAGGGTAAACGCTGAAGCTTTCTTT.

V gene TRBV9 combines with J gene TRBJ2-6, with D perhaps TRBD1 (5 bases). Per germline, CDR1 SGDLS and CDR2 YYNGEE. Trimming took 1 base from V and 0 from J, leaving 14 bases between them. The CDR3 spans 18 residues. CDR3 loop: CASSVWGRLVSGANVLTF. The CDR3 nucleotides read TGTGCCAGCAGCGTATGGGGCAGACTCGTCTCTGGGGCCAACGTCCTGACTTTC.

This clone has a single count. The chain is built from TRBV5-1 and TRBJ2-1; D is possibly TRBD2 (6 bases). Trimming cost V 0 bases and J 5 bases, with 12 bases left between them. Germline V gene data show CDR1 as SGHRS and CDR2 as YFSETQ. The CDR3 covers 15 residues. The CDR3 sequence is CASSLVVSGNNEQFF. The CDR3 DNA follows: TGCGCCAGCAGCTTGGTAGTTAGCGGAAACAATGAGCAGTTCTTC.

The chain has TRBV5-1 and TRBJ2-2; 9 nucleotides match TRBD1. V shed 5 bases, J shed 6 bases, and the junction held 5 bases outside the gene matches. CDR1 and CDR2 from the germline V gene are SGHRS and YFSETQ. The CDR3 loop spans 14 amino acids. CDR3 DNA: TGCGCCAGCAGTGGGGACAGGGCCCCCGGGGAGCTGTTTTTT. It yields the protein CASSGDRAPGELFF. Variable domain in full (rest from reference TRBV5-1 and TRBJ2-2): KAGVTQTPRYLIKTRGQQVTLSCSPISGHRSVSWYQQTPGQGLQFLFEYFSETQRNKGNFPGRFSGRQFSNSRSEMNVSTLELGDSALYLCASSGDRAPGELFFGEGSRLTVL.

The rearrangement links TRBV10-3 to TRBJ1-3; 8 nucleotides agree with TRBD1. The V gene end was trimmed by 7 bases and the J gene end by 8 bases; junction bases not matched to a gene: 10. The CDR3 totals 14 residues. The germline V gene encodes CDR1 ENHRY and CDR2 SYGVKD. The CDR3 sequence: CAINDPGTGDTIYF. CDR3 sequence (DNA): TGTGCCATCAACGACCCCGGGACAGGAGACACCATATATTTT.

The chain employs TRBV7-8 and TRBJ2-5, with TRBD2 identical over 9 bases. CDR3 length: 16 amino acids. With V trimmed by 0 bases and J by 3 bases, 5 bases remained unmatched. CDR1 SGHVS and CDR2 FQNEAQ come from the germline V gene. CDR3 protein: CASSLASGRSEETQYF. The CDR3, as DNA: TGTGCCAGCAGCTTAGCCAGCGGGAGGTCGGAAGAGACCCAGTACTTC.

The chain links TRBV5-4 to TRBJ1-2; TRBD1 might be the D (6 bases). The V gene lost 0 bases and the J gene lost 7 bases, with 10 bases spanning the gap. Germline CDR1 is SGHNT and CDR2 is YYREEE (reference sequence). CDR3 length equals 13 residues. The CDR3 loop is CASSLDGGRGYTF. The CDR3, as DNA: TGTGCCAGCAGCTTGGATGGGGGCCGTGGCTACACCTTC. Looking up the rest from reference TRBV5-4 and TRBJ1-2 gives the full variable domain: ETGVTQSPTHLIKTRGQQVTLRCSSQSGHNTVSWYQQALGQGPQFIFQYYREEENGRGNFPPRFSGLQFPNYSSELNVNALELDDSALYLCASSLDGGRGYTFGSGTRLTVV.

This sequence joins TRBV24-1 and TRBJ2-3, with 9 bases identical to TRBD1. Germline V CDR1 and CDR2: KGHDR, SFDVKD. V shed 4 bases and J 3 bases; nucleotides not matched to a gene: 7. CDR3 size: 16 residues. The CDR3 is CATSDPRTGATDTQYF. CDR3 DNA: TGTGCCACCAGTGACCCTCGGACAGGGGCGACAGATACGCAGTATTTT.

The rearrangement links TRBV15 to TRBJ1-5, with D possibly matching TRBD1 (6 bases). CDR1 is LNHNV, CDR2 YYDKDF, per germline (reference sequence). V shed 4 bases and J shed 4 bases, with 14 bases lying between them. This CDR3 has 15 residues. DNA for the CDR3: TGTGCCACCAGCAACGACAGGTGGATTAATCAGCCCCAGCATTTT. Protein product: CATSNDRWINQPQHF.

The rearrangement joins TRBV15 to TRBJ2-7; no reliable D call. The V gene lost 0 bases and the J gene lost 1 base, with 10 bases spanning the gap. Germline V gene sequence: CDR1 LNHNV, CDR2 YYDKDF (reference sequence). There are 15 residues in the CDR3. The CDR3 DNA sequence: TGTGCCACCAGCAGAGATCTTGTCAGTTCCTACGAGCAGTACTTC. This sequence encodes CATSRDLVSSYEQYF.

The chain employs TRBV9 and TRBJ2-3; D perhaps matches TRBD1 (6 bases). This CDR3 has 15 amino acids. Deletions cut 3 bases from V and 0 bases from J, with 11 bases between. The V gene's germline CDR1 is SGDLS and CDR2 YYNGEE. The CDR3 sequence: CASSERQASTDTQYF. The CDR3, as DNA: TGTGCCAGCAGCGAGCGACAGGCTAGCACAGATACGCAGTATTTT.

The genes are TRBV9 and TRBJ1-2; TRBD1 agrees at 7 bases. The germline CDR1 and CDR2 sequences are SGDLS and YYNGEE. The CDR3 sequence is 15 residues long. V shed 4 bases and J 4 bases; nucleotides not matched to a gene: 10. CDR3 nucleotide sequence: TGTGCCAGCAGCACGGGACAGTTGAGAGTCTATGGCTACACCTTC. Residues: CASSTGQLRVYGYTF.

The rearrangement joins TRBV6-5 to TRBJ2-1; D not certain. V dropped 4 bases and J dropped 7 bases, with 14 bases sitting between them. The CDR3 runs to 14 residues. The V gene's germline CDR1 is MNHEY and CDR2 SVGAGI. CDR3 DNA: TGTGCCAGCAGTTCAACCGGGTTCCAAAATGAGCAGTTCTTC. Its protein product is CASSSTGFQNEQFF.

The chain has TRBV6-6 and TRBJ2-7, with 7 bases fitting TRBD1. Germline loops: CDR1 MNHNY, CDR2 SVGAGI (reference sequence). CDR3 length: 12 residues. The junction had 3 bases not matched to a gene; V was cut back by 7 bases and J by 3 bases. For the CDR3, the DNA is TGTGCCAGCACGGGACAGAACTACGAGCAGTACTTC. Translated, it gives CASTGQNYEQYF.